The 18 T cell receptor beta chains below all came from one sample that was sequenced in a study of regulatory T cells in long-lasting Graves disease. Combining iRepertoire HTBI primers with Arm-PCR of CDR3 regions, the authors built TCR beta libraries. TCRdb used MiXCR to reprocess the multiplex PCR reads, holding one entry per CDR3 protein. Of a few hundred thousand distinct CDR3 sequences in the sample, approximately 10% are singletons; the top ten hold approximately 17%. Time point indicated: newly diagnosed GD, antithyroid drugs for less than 3 months. Construction of the TCR library relied on RNA isolated from PBMCs. This same sample was also part of a study on T cells in Graves' hyperthyroidism and ophthalmopathy.

This material consisted of peripheral blood mononuclear cells (PBMCs), taken at new diagnosis, from a patient treated with antithyroid drugs. The origin of the receptors is a woman in her late teens or twenties with Graves disease.

This clonotype was seen repeatedly, ten times or more. The chain joins TRBV7-3 to TRBJ2-1; 10 nucleotides line up with TRBD1. With V trimmed by 5 bases and J by 5 bases, 0 bases remained unmatched. CDR1 is SGHTA, CDR2 FQGTGA, per germline. The CDR3 loop spans 13 amino acids. For the CDR3, the DNA is TGTGCCAGCAGCGGGACAGGGGACAATGAGCAGTTCTTC. Translating it yields CASSGTGDNEQFF.

This clonotype came up a few times. The chain carries TRBV5-1 and TRBJ2-1, with D perhaps given as TRBD1 or TRBD2 (5 bases each). Germline CDR1 SGHRS, CDR2 YFSETQ. Trimming removed 2 bases at V and 3 bases at J, with 12 bases between. The CDR3 totals 15 residues. CDR3 coding DNA: TGCGCCAGCAGCTTCCGGGACGGGCTCTACAATGAGCAGTTCTTC. It yields the protein CASSFRDGLYNEQFF.

The chain uses TRBV6-2 or TRBV6-3 and TRBJ2-7, with a possible D match to TRBD2 (5 bases). The CDR3 extends over 12 amino acids. With 2 bases removed from V and 7 bases from J, the gap between germline ends came to 9 bases. CDR1 is MNHEY and CDR2 is SVGEGT in the germline V gene. CDR3 nucleotide sequence: TGTGCCAGCAGTTACGATACGGGGGAGCAGTACGTC. As protein: CASSYDTGEQYV.

The V call is TRBV19, the J call TRBJ2-1; TRBD1 is a possible D gene (5 bases). CDR1 is LNHDA, CDR2 SQIVND, per germline (reference sequence). The V end was cut by 3 bases, the J end by 0 bases, with 9 bases between. The CDR3 extends over 15 amino acids. In DNA form, the CDR3 reads TGTGCCAGTAGTATGTACAGGAGCTCCTACAATGAGCAGTTCTTC. This sequence encodes CASSMYRSSYNEQFF.

This clonotype was counted ten times or more. This sequence joins TRBV28 and TRBJ2-4, with 11 positions matching TRBD1. V was clipped by 5 bases and J by 6 bases; unmatched bases: 12. Germline CDR1 is MDHEN and CDR2 is SYDVKM. The CDR3 spans 17 residues. The CDR3 spells CASSLPGTGGILNIQYF. As DNA, the CDR3 is TGTGCCAGCAGTCTCCCCGGGACAGGGGGAATTCTAAACATTCAGTACTTC.

This clonotype was counted many times. The rearrangement joins TRBV20-1 to TRBJ1-5; tentatively, D is TRBD1 (5 bases). In germline, CDR1 is DFQATT, CDR2 SNEGSKA (reference sequence). The CDR3 sequence is 14 residues long. V was cut by 3 bases and J by 0 bases, with 9 bases left in between. CDR3 nucleotide sequence: TGCAGTGCTAGTGGGGGGAATAGCAATCAGCCCCAGCATTTT. This encodes CSASGGNSNQPQHF.

The chain employs TRBV10-3 and TRBJ2-5, with 7 bases lining up with TRBD1. The end of the DNA fits TRBJ2-7 better, so the J call may be wrong. CDR3 length equals 14 residues. Germline V CDR1 and CDR2: ENHRY, SYGVKD. Here the CDR3 reads CAISGDRARYEQYF. Written as DNA, the CDR3 is TGTGCCATCAGCGGTGACAGGGCCCGCTACGAGCAGTACTTC.

This clonotype was seen only a few times. A much larger clone sits a single nucleotide away, making a read error possible. It is likely a read error, because the conserved phenylalanine at the end of the CDR3 is missing. The chain joins TRBV11-2 to TRBJ1-1; D is possibly TRBD1 (6 bases). Germline-derived CDR1 and CDR2 are SGHAT and FQNNGV. This CDR3 comprises 15 residues. The V end lost 5 bases, the J end lost 0 bases, and 13 bases lay between the germline ends. The CDR3 region is CASSPWTELNTEAFL. As DNA, the CDR3 is TGTGCCAGCAGCCCTTGGACAGAGTTGAACACTGAAGCTTTCCTT.

This chain uses TRBV20-1 with TRBJ2-2, with TRBD1 as a possible D gene (6 bases). Germline CDR1 DFQATT, CDR2 SNEGSKA (reference sequence). Trimming took 0 bases from V and 7 from J, leaving 24 bases between them. This CDR3 is 18 amino acids long. The CDR3 loop reads CSARDRYRQGKTIGELFF. The CDR3 bases are TGCAGTGCTAGAGATCGCTATAGGCAGGGGAAAACCATCGGGGAGCTGTTTTTT.

V gene TRBV6-5 combines with J gene TRBJ1-1, with D possibly TRBD1 on 6 matching bases. CDR3 length: 14 residues. Per germline, CDR1 MNHEY and CDR2 SVGAGI. Between the trimmed V and J ends, which lost 4 bases and 1 base, there was a span of 10 bases. The CDR3 sequence is CASSSRGPNTEAFF. The CDR3, as DNA: TGTGCCAGCAGTTCCAGGGGTCCGAACACTGAAGCTTTCTTT.

V usage is TRBV7-9 and J usage is TRBJ1-5; D might be TRBD1 (6 bases). V was shortened by 1 base and J by 0 bases, with 7 bases between the two germline ends. Per the germline V gene, CDR1 is SEHNR and CDR2 is FQNEAQ (reference sequence). The CDR3 extends over 15 amino acids. The CDR3 loop reads CASSLEQGSNQPQHF. The DNA for the CDR3 is TGTGCCAGCAGCTTAGAACAGGGTAGCAATCAGCCCCAGCATTTT.

The rearrangement uses TRBV3-1 and TRBJ1-3; D unresolved. The CDR3 has 15 amino acids. With 4 bases removed from V and 6 bases from J, the gap between germline ends came to 16 bases. Germline V lookup: CDR1 LGHDT, CDR2 YNNKEL (reference sequence). The CDR3 is CASSRGTINPNTIYF. Here the CDR3 DNA reads TGTGCCAGCAGCCGAGGAACTATAAACCCAAACACCATATATTTT.

The chain employs TRBV9 and TRBJ1-1; the match to TRBD1 covers 7 bases. This CDR3 is built from 16 residues. Trimming cost V 2 bases and J 4 bases; bases outside gene matches: 11. Looked up from germline, CDR1 is SGDLS and CDR2 is YYNGEE. In nucleotides, the CDR3 is TGTGCCAGCAGCGTCTTAGCCCGGCAGGGGGTCACTGAAGCTTTCTTT. Protein product: CASSVLARQGVTEAFF.

J is TRBJ2-1 and V is TRBV6-1, with 11 bases fitting TRBD1. Germline V lookup: CDR1 MNHNS, CDR2 SASEGT. Losses at the gene ends were 6 bases for V and 7 bases for J; bases not matched to a gene: 20. The CDR3 extends over 19 amino acids. As DNA, the CDR3 is TGTGCCAGCAGAGGAGGACAGGGGGCACGTGGCCGCGGGGCTAATGAGCAGTTCTTC. Translating it yields CASRGGQGARGRGANEQFF.

This clonotype was observed many times. The V call is TRBV20-1, the J call TRBJ2-3; no reliable D call. Trimming removed 6 bases at V and 6 bases at J, with 13 bases between. The germline gives CDR1 DFQATT, CDR2 SNEGSKA (reference sequence). The CDR3 loop spans 12 amino acids. The DNA for the CDR3 is TGCAGTGCCTGGGTCCTTGCCGATACGCAGTATTTT. Translated: CSAWVLADTQYF.

This clonotype was counted many times. The chain couples TRBV2 to TRBJ2-1; D gene uncertain. V lost 9 bases to trimming and J lost 4 bases, with 16 bases between them. The CDR3 has 14 amino acids. The V gene's germline CDR1 is SNHLY and CDR2 FYNNEI. The CDR3 region is CASTWATLYNEQFF. The DNA for the CDR3 is TGTGCCAGTACGTGGGCGACACTTTACAATGAGCAGTTCTTC.

For this clonotype: With a much larger clone just one base away, this may be a read error. The chain links TRBV9 to TRBJ2-2, with D unclear. The CDR3 has 12 residues. Trimming took 3 bases from V and 4 from J, leaving 4 bases between them. Germline loops: CDR1 SGDLS, CDR2 YYNGEE. CDR3: CASSALTGELFF. The CDR3 nucleotides read TGTGCCAGCAGCGCCCTCACCGGGGAGCTGTTTTTT.

The table lists this clonotype with many counts. The V gene is TRBV2, the J gene TRBJ1-6, with D perhaps matching TRBD1 (5 bases). The germline CDR1 and CDR2 sequences are SNHLY and FYNNEI. The V end was cut by 7 bases, the J end by 2 bases, with 12 bases between. The CDR3 totals 15 residues. CDR3 in amino acids: CASIYRGTYNSPLHF. As DNA, the CDR3 is TGTGCCAGCATCTACCGGGGGACCTATAATTCACCCCTCCACTTT.